A single sample is the source of the 18 T cell receptor beta chains below, sequenced in a study of blood T cell repertoires in COVID-19. The method was immunoSEQ multiplex PCR; TCRdb's version includes in-frame clones alone and lacks a portion of them. The sample lists about 250,000 clones, 70% to 90% seen once, with 6.6% in the top ten. The specimen was PBMCs or T cells enriched from blood (not recorded which). The origin of the receptors is a woman aged 45-65 years who had been exposed to COVID-19.

V gene TRBV7-2 combines with J gene TRBJ2-1; 7 nucleotides line up with TRBD2. V was clipped by 2 bases and J by 5 bases; unmatched bases: 9. Per the germline V gene, CDR1 is SGHTA and CDR2 is FQGNSA. CDR3 length equals 16 residues. CDR3 DNA: TGTGCCAGCAGCTTACTGGGTGGGCTAGCGGACAATGAGCAGTTCTTC. The encoded protein is CASSLLGGLADNEQFF.

The chain joins TRBV4-2 to TRBJ1-1, with D perhaps matching TRBD1 (6 bases). The V gene lost 4 bases and the J gene lost 3 bases, with 9 bases spanning the gap. The CDR3 covers 13 residues. Germline V gene lookup returns CDR1 LGHNA and CDR2 YNFKEQ. In DNA, the CDR3 is TGTGCCAGCAGCCGGGACACAGACACTGAAGCTTTCTTT. Its translation: CASSRDTDTEAFF.

This clone was detected only once. The chain combines TRBV3-1 (or the pseudogene TRBV3-2) with TRBJ1-4, with D unresolved. The CDR3 sequence is 14 residues long. Trimming took off 0 bases at V and 7 bases at J, with 9 bases between the two ends. Germline V gene lookup returns CDR1 LGHDT and CDR2 YNNKEL (reference sequence). The CDR3 DNA is TGTGCCAGCAGCCAAGATTGGAGAAGTGAAAAACTGTTTTTT. This gives the protein CASSQDWRSEKLFF.

The chain uses TRBV27 and TRBJ1-3, with a weak D call TRBD1 (5 bases). Trimming removed 8 bases at V and 8 bases at J, with 10 bases between. The CDR3 runs to 11 residues. Germline V gene data show CDR1 as MNHEY and CDR2 as SMNVEV (reference sequence). CDR3 in amino acids: CASAAGDTIYF. CDR3 DNA sequence: TGTGCCAGCGCGGCGGGGGACACCATATATTTT.

This clone was recorded a few times. The chain combines TRBV7-9 with TRBJ1-3; D not certain. Germline CDR1 is SEHNR and CDR2 is FQNEAQ (reference sequence). This CDR3 comprises 16 residues. V gave up 6 bases and J gave up 4 bases, with 19 bases separating them. CDR3 in amino acids: CASSKPGPLNGNTIYF. The CDR3 DNA follows: TGTGCCAGCAGTAAGCCGGGTCCCTTGAACGGAAACACCATATATTTT.

This sequence joins TRBV9 and TRBJ2-1; TRBD1 matches at 10 bases. V trimming: 2 bases; J trimming: 2 bases; junction bases outside the gene matches: 4. This CDR3 comprises 16 residues. Germline lookup yields CDR1 SGDLS and CDR2 YYNGEE. The CDR3 nucleotides are TGTGCCAGCAGCGTCCAAGACAGGGGGCCCTACAATGAGCAGTTCTTC. Translation gives CASSVQDRGPYNEQFF.

The rearrangement uses TRBV19 and TRBJ2-3, with D perhaps matching TRBD1 (5 bases). The germline V gene has CDR1 LNHDA and CDR2 SQIVND (reference sequence). Trimming took off 3 bases at V and 1 base at J, with 11 bases between the two ends. The length of the CDR3 is 15 residues. The DNA of the CDR3 is TGTGCCAGTAGTATGGCAGGGATGGGCACAGATACGCAGTATTTT. This gives the protein CASSMAGMGTDTQYF.

This sequence joins TRBV2 and TRBJ2-5; 7 positions agree with TRBD2. CDR3 size: 15 residues. CDR1 and CDR2 (germline): SNHLY, FYNNEI. J gave up 4 bases and V 4 bases, and 9 bases lay outside the gene matches. The CDR3 coding sequence is TGTGCCAGCAGTGTGGTTCGGGGGGTGACAGAGACCCAGTACTTC. It yields the protein CASSVVRGVTETQYF.

The chain recombines TRBV7-9 with TRBJ2-7; TRBD1 matches 8 bases. V lost 5 bases, J lost 2 bases, and 8 bases stayed unmatched. The CDR3 totals 15 residues. The germline V gene encodes CDR1 SEHNR and CDR2 FQNEAQ (reference sequence). CDR3 DNA: TGTGCCAGCAGCCAACGGACAGGGTCCCCCTACGAGCAGTACTTC. This codes for CASSQRTGSPYEQYF.

The chain is built from TRBV28 and TRBJ1-3; no firm D call. Trimming shortened V by 1 base and J by 0 bases, and 7 bases separated the two germline ends. Germline V CDR1 and CDR2: MDHEN, SYDVKM. This CDR3 is built from 15 residues. CDR3 in DNA: TGTGCCAGCAGTTTATACCGGGGCTCTGGAAACACCATATATTTT. Translation gives CASSLYRGSGNTIYF.

J is TRBJ1-2 and V is TRBV28, with 8 bases fitting TRBD1. After removal of 6 bases from V and 8 bases from J, the junction contained 11 bases not matched to a gene. This CDR3 is 14 amino acids long. Germline values: CDR1 MDHEN, CDR2 SYDVKM. CDR3 nucleotide sequence: TGTGCCAGCAGCCCCAGACAGGGGCGGATCGGCTACACCTTC. This encodes CASSPRQGRIGYTF.

J is TRBJ2-1 and V is TRBV12-3 or TRBV12-4, with a possible D match to TRBD1 (5 bases). Trimming took off 7 bases at V and 9 bases at J, with 10 bases between the two ends. The CDR3 totals 11 residues. This CDR3 is CASTIRGEQFF. CDR3 DNA sequence: TGTGCCAGCACAATTAGGGGTGAGCAGTTCTTC.

This sequence joins TRBV7-9 and TRBJ2-2; TRBD1 aligns across 11 bases. The trim removed 5 bases at V and 7 bases at J, leaving 12 bases unmatched. Germline V CDR1 and CDR2: SEHNR, FQNEAQ (reference sequence). The CDR3 has 17 residues. CDR3 sequence reads: CASSPRVGQGANGELFF. CDR3 nucleotide sequence: TGTGCCAGCAGCCCTCGGGTAGGACAGGGGGCGAACGGGGAGCTGTTTTTT.

In this sample, this clone turned up once. The CDR3 coding sequence is TGTGCCACCAGCAGAGGGAACCAGGGAAAGAACACTGAAGCTTTCTTT. Its protein is CATSRGNQGKNTEAFF. V and J are TRBV15 and TRBJ1-1, with D possibly being TRBD1 (5 bases). V was clipped by 1 base and J by 1 base, with 13 bases between them. Germline lookup yields CDR1 LNHNV and CDR2 YYDKDF (reference sequence). The CDR3 sequence is 16 residues long.

The genes are TRBV29-1 and TRBJ1-4; no firm D call. Germline V lookup: CDR1 SQVTM, CDR2 ANQGSEA. The CDR3 sequence is 11 residues long. Trimming took off 3 bases at V and 7 bases at J, with 6 bases between the two ends. The chain's CDR3 is CSVEASEKLFF. In DNA, the CDR3 is TGCAGCGTTGAGGCCTCTGAAAAACTGTTTTTT.

This sequence joins TRBV30 and TRBJ1-5; D gene unclear. Germline V gene sequence: CDR1 GTSNPN, CDR2 SVGIG (reference sequence). This CDR3 comprises 14 residues. Trimming pared 1 base from V and 3 bases from J, leaving 10 bases between. The DNA for the CDR3 is TGTGCCTGGAGTGACGGACTGATCAATCAGCCCCAGCATTTT. This encodes CAWSDGLINQPQHF.

The V call is TRBV9, the J call TRBJ2-3; the match to TRBD2 covers 10 bases. The CDR3 runs 17 residues. J was trimmed by 0 bases and V by 3 bases; bases with no gene match: 7. CDR1 and CDR2 (germline): SGDLS, YYNGEE. CDR3 nucleotides: TGTGCCAGCAGCGCAAGTCTAGCGGGGGAAAGCACAGATACGCAGTATTTT. Amino acid sequence: CASSASLAGESTDTQYF.

The rearrangement uses TRBV4-1 and TRBJ2-1, with 12 nucleotides matching TRBD1. The CDR3 has 19 amino acids. The V and J ends lost 4 bases and 0 bases, in that order; junction bases with no gene match: 10. The V gene's germline CDR1 is MGHRA and CDR2 YSYEKL. CDR3 in DNA: TGCGCCAGCAGCCCGCTGGGACAGGGGGCGTGGGTCTCCTACAATGAGCAGTTCTTC. Translating gives CASSPLGQGAWVSYNEQFF.